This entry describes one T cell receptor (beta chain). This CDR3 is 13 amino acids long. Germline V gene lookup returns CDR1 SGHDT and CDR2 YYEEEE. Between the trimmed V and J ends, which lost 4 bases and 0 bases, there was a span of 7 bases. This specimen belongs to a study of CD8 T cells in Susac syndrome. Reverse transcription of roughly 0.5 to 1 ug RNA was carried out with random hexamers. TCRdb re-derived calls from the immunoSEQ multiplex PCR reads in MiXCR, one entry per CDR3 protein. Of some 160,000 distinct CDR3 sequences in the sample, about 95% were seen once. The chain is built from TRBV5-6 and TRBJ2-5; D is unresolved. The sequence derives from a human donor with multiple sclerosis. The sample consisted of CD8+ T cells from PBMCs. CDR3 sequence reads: CASSAENQETQYF. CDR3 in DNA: TGTGCCAGCAGCGCAGAGAACCAAGAGACCCAGTACTTC.